This TCR beta chain comes out of a study of early T cells in non-severe SARS-CoV-2 infection. Study-wide context: Sequencing of bulk RNA from unsorted whole blood was done, without chain pairing. General study findings and limits: In VDJdb matching, anti-spike CD8 responses were favored while private and CD4 specificities went missing.

For this clonotype: Its target is not known.

Tagging with unique molecular identifiers was applied to individual cDNA molecules. TCRdb re-analysed the 5' RACE reads in MiXCR, keeping a single row per CDR3 protein. Found here are tens of thousands of distinct CDR3 sequences, around 4.5% of them singletons; the top ten hold roughly 4%. This clonotype originated in an adult who was a healthcare worker with PCR-confirmed SARS-CoV-2 infection or an uninfected control (not recorded which). Sequenced input: whole blood.

The CDR3, as DNA: TGTGCCAGCAGTTACTTTGCACCGACAGGAGGCACAGATACGCAGTATTTT. It yields the protein CASSYFAPTGGTDTQYF. The V call is TRBV6-5, the J call TRBJ2-3, with a possible D match to TRBD1 (6 bases). Germline-derived CDR1 and CDR2 are MNHEY and SVGAGI. V was cut by 1 base and J by 1 base, with 15 bases left in between. This CDR3 has 17 residues.